These 18 T cell receptor beta chains were all obtained from the same sample, sequenced in a study of T cell clonality in common variable immunodeficiency. Findings of the study overall: In common variable immunodeficiency, TCR beta chains reportedly carried fewer deletions and N-nucleotide insertions.

Here immunoSEQ multiplex PCR was the method, and the copy in TCRdb shows in-frame clones only, minus some. Found here are roughly 40,000 clones, no singletons; the ten largest cover under 6.5%. Their specific antigens are unknown. The sequenced material came from peripheral blood mononuclear cells. The receptors come from a human donor with common variable immunodeficiency.

This clone has only a few counts. The read terminates 3 residues before the CDR3 end, so the remaining end is supplied by the germline J gene. The chain combines TRBV30 with TRBJ1-1; D might be TRBD1 (6 bases). CDR3 length equals 13 residues. Trimming cost V 3 bases and J 7 bases, with 15 bases left between them. Per germline, CDR1 GTSNPN and CDR2 SVGIG (reference sequence). CDR3 DNA (partial): TGTGCCTGGAGGGCGGGGGGCAGGGGTGAA. Translated, it gives CAWRAGGRGE. In full, the CDR3 is CAWRAGGRGEAFF.

The table lists this clone with many counts. The read is 3 residues too short to cover the CDR3 end, so that end is filled in from the germline J gene. This chain connects TRBV29-1 to TRBJ2-1; the D is unclear. Germline-derived CDR1 and CDR2 are SQVTM and ANQGSEA. The CDR3 contains 14 residues. The germline V and J ends were trimmed by 6 bases and 4 bases, with 16 bases remaining between them. CDR3 residues: CSVPPGVPYNEQFF. The sequenced CDR3 bases are TGCAGCGTCCCCCCAGGTGTCCCGTACAATGAG.

To note about this clone: The observed sequence ends 3 residues before the CDR3 terminus, with the missing tail filled in from the germline J gene. V gene TRBV6-1 combines with J gene TRBJ2-3; 7 nucleotides align to TRBD2. The germline V gene has CDR1 MNHNS and CDR2 SASEGT. This CDR3 comprises 15 residues. The V and J ends lost 1 base and 2 bases, in that order; junction bases with no gene match: 3. The CDR3 sequence is CASSEGGGITDTQYF. The DNA read from the CDR3 is TGTGCCAGCAGTGAAGGCGGGGGAATCACAGATACG.

This clone has only a few counts. The read finishes 3 residues shy of the CDR3 end, and the germline J gene is used to complete it. V gene TRBV20-1 combines with J gene TRBJ2-5; 8 bases line up with TRBD1. CDR3 length: 13 residues. Germline V gene sequence: CDR1 DFQATT, CDR2 SNEGSKA (reference sequence). V lost 5 bases to trimming and J lost 4 bases; unmatched junction nucleotides: 6. The CDR3 is CSAPDRVIETQYF. The CDR3 bases that were read are TGCAGTGCTCCGGACAGGGTCATAGAGACC.

This clone qualifies as medium-sized. The read is 3 residues too short to cover the CDR3 end, so that end is filled in from the germline J gene. The chain joins TRBV29-1 to TRBJ2-1; no reliable D call. CDR1 SQVTM and CDR2 ANQGSEA come from the germline V gene. Trimming took 2 bases from V and 7 from J, leaving 6 bases between them. The CDR3 runs to 11 residues. CDR3 bases read: TGCAGCGTTGAATTCGGGAATGAG. Residues: CSVEFGNE. In full, the CDR3 is CSVEFGNEQFF.

About this clone itself: The read ends 3 residues before the CDR3 terminus; that terminus is restored from the germline J gene. The chain joins TRBV7-2 to TRBJ2-7; 12 bases match TRBD2. The J segment lost 2 bases and the V segment lost 4 bases, leaving 3 bases of the junction unmatched. From germline, CDR1 is SGHTA and CDR2 FQGNSA. The CDR3 is made up of 15 amino acids. CDR3 in amino acids: CASSSRTSGTYEQYF. The CDR3 DNA, read in part, is TGTGCCAGCAGCTCTAGGACTAGCGGGACCTACGAG.

This clone was seen at least ten times. The read terminates 3 residues before the CDR3 end, so the remaining end is supplied by the germline J gene. This chain links TRBV29-1 with TRBJ1-1; 10 bases agree with TRBD1. Trimming cost V 3 bases and J 0 bases; bases outside gene matches: 7. The CDR3 extends over 16 amino acids. Germline CDR1 SQVTM, CDR2 ANQGSEA. The CDR3 spells CSVDKGTGAMNTEAFF. CDR3 DNA, as far as it was read: TGCAGCGTTGATAAAGGGACAGGGGCGATGAACACTGAA. The full variable domain, rest sourced from reference TRBV29-1 and TRBJ1-1, is SAVISQKPSRDICQRGTSLTIQCQVDSQVTMMFWYRQQPGQSLTLIATANQGSEATYESGFVIDKFPISRPNLTFSTLTVSNMSPEDSSIYLCSVDKGTGAMNTEAFFGQGTRLTVV.

As for this clone: The read comes to an end 3 residues before the CDR3 does, leaving the germline J gene to fill in the end. The chain uses TRBV6-2 or TRBV6-3 and TRBJ2-7; 7 bases line up with TRBD1. V trimming: 4 bases; J trimming: 6 bases; junction bases outside the gene matches: 6. This CDR3 contains 13 residues. Germline CDR1 MNHEY, CDR2 SVGEGT. CDR3 sequence reads: CASSSTGRREQYF. The CDR3 DNA, read in part, is TGTGCCAGCAGTTCGACAGGGCGGCGCGAG.

This clone was observed at least ten times. One end of the junction varies from germline; a read error may be responsible. Sequencing ends 3 residues short of the CDR3 end; the germline J gene provides the rest. The chain couples TRBV19 to TRBJ2-1; TRBD2 matches at 8 bases. The CDR3 consists of 15 residues. Germline CDR1 LNHDA, CDR2 SQIVND (reference sequence). The CDR3 region is CASRIAGQEYNEQFF. The DNA read from the CDR3 is TGTGCCAGTAGAATAGCGGGACAAGAGTACAATGAG.

This clone was detected a few times. The CDR3 end falls 3 residues outside the read, so it is completed with the germline J gene. The chain employs TRBV7-2 and TRBJ2-3; D gene unclear. The V and J ends lost 3 bases and 5 bases respectively, with 12 bases between them. The V gene's germline CDR1 is SGHTA and CDR2 FQGNSA. The CDR3 is 14 amino acids. The CDR3 protein is CASSLGHLQDTQYF. Partial CDR3 DNA: TGTGCCAGCAGCTTGGGCCATCTCCAAGATACG.

In regard to this clone: Read sequence stops 3 residues before the CDR3 end, and the germline J gene provides the missing end. V usage is TRBV7-2 and J usage is TRBJ2-5; 9 positions agree with TRBD1. CDR1 and CDR2 (germline): SGHTA, FQGNSA. The CDR3 totals 15 residues. The V and J ends lost 3 bases and 5 bases, in that order; junction bases with no gene match: 7. The covered CDR3 bases are TGTGCCAGCAGCTTTACGGACAGGGGAGGGGAGACC. Protein product: CASSFTDRGGET. The entire CDR3 is CASSFTDRGGETQYF.

On this clone: Read data end 3 residues before the CDR3 end; the end is taken from the germline J gene. The chain couples TRBV20-1 to TRBJ2-5, with 7 positions matching TRBD2. V was clipped by 8 bases and J by 1 base; unmatched bases: 16. Looked up from germline, CDR1 is DFQATT and CDR2 is SNEGSKA (reference sequence). The CDR3 consists of 16 residues. This CDR3 is CSSGGSEAGTQETQYF. The sequenced CDR3 bases are TGCAGTTCTGGTGGGTCGGAAGCGGGGACCCAAGAGACC.

This clone was seen at least ten times. The missing CDR3 end, 3 residues past where the read stops, is filled in from the germline J gene. The V and J genes are TRBV20-1 and TRBJ1-1; D ambiguous. Trimming cost V 4 bases and J 1 base, with 4 bases left between them. This CDR3 has 11 residues. The V gene's germline CDR1 is DFQATT and CDR2 SNEGSKA (reference sequence). The CDR3 reads CSATGNTEAFF. The sequenced part of the CDR3 DNA is TGCAGTGCTACGGGGAACACTGAA.

This clone has just a few counts. This chain's CDR3 is CASSIGTSIYNEQFF. The sequenced part of the CDR3 DNA is TGTGCCAGTAGTATAGGGACTAGCATCTACAATGAG. The V and J genes are TRBV19 and TRBJ2-1; TRBD2 aligns across 8 bases. The read ends 3 residues shy of where the CDR3 ends; the end is completed using the germline J gene. The CDR3 covers 15 residues. Germline V gene sequence: CDR1 LNHDA, CDR2 SQIVND (reference sequence). Trimming took 1 base from V and 3 from J; bases not matched to a gene: 2.

Ten or more counts support this clone. The read ends 3 residues shy of where the CDR3 ends; the end is completed using the germline J gene. V and J are TRBV7-9 and TRBJ2-1; 8 nucleotides agree with TRBD1. V was pared by 5 bases and J by 5 bases, with 5 bases of the junction left unmatched. CDR3 length: 14 residues. CDR1 and CDR2 (germline): SEHNR, FQNEAQ (reference sequence). The covered CDR3 bases are TGTGCCAGCAGCCGGACAGGGAAGGACAATGAG. Residues: CASSRTGKDNE. The entire CDR3 protein reads CASSRTGKDNEQFF.

This clone was observed at least ten times. The observed sequence ends 3 residues before the CDR3 terminus, with the missing tail filled in from the germline J gene. The same CDR3 can be traced to other DNA sequences in this sample. The rearrangement joins TRBV18 to TRBJ1-2; weak D call: TRBD1 (6 bases). Trimming removed 6 bases at V and 1 base at J, with 9 bases between. Germline V CDR1 and CDR2: KGHSH, LQKENI. The CDR3 consists of 13 residues. Incomplete CDR3 DNA: TGTGCCAGCTCGCCGGACAGTAACTATGGC. Its protein is CASSPDSNYG. The whole CDR3 reads CASSPDSNYGYTF.

This clone was counted many times. The read ends 3 residues before the CDR3 terminus; that terminus is restored from the germline J gene. The chain uses TRBV5-1 and TRBJ1-1; TRBD1 aligns across 8 bases. V trimming: 4 bases; J trimming: 4 bases; junction bases outside the gene matches: 6. Germline V gene lookup returns CDR1 SGHRS and CDR2 YFSETQ. This CDR3 contains 14 residues. CDR3 DNA, as far as it was read: TGCGCCAGCAGCCCCCAGGGGGCGGGCACTGAA. Protein product: CASSPQGAGTE. The whole CDR3 protein reads CASSPQGAGTEAFF.

A note on this clone: The observed sequence ends 3 residues before the CDR3 terminus, with the missing tail filled in from the germline J gene. This chain uses TRBV5-1 with TRBJ2-3, with 15 bases lining up with TRBD2. Trimming cost V 4 bases and J 6 bases; bases outside gene matches: 9. This CDR3 region has 17 residues. Looked up from germline, CDR1 is SGHRS and CDR2 is YFSETQ. The sequenced part of the CDR3 DNA is TGCGCCAGCAGCGAGAGAGGACTAGCGGGGGGGCAGGATACG. The encoded protein is CASSERGLAGGQDT. The CDR3 as a whole reads CASSERGLAGGQDTQYF.